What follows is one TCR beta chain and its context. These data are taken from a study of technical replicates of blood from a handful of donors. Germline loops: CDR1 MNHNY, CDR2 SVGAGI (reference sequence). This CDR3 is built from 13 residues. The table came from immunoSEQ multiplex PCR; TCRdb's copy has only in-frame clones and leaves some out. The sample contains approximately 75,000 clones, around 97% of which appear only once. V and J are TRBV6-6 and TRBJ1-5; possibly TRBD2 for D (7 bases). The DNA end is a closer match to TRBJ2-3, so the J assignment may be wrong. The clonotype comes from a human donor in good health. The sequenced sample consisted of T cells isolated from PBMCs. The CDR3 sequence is CASSYSRGGAQYF. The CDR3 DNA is TGTGCCAGCAGTTACTCGAGGGGGGGAGCCCAGTATTTT.